This T cell receptor beta chain came from a study of blood T cell repertoires in COVID-19. As handled by the study authors: Estimates of nucleated cell counts were drawn from the amplification of reference gene primers. Clones were sequenced by immunoSEQ multiplex PCR, and TCRdb holds only the in-frame ones, with some missing. The D gene and trimming were derived from the DNA, and the V and J assignments and clone size from that table. The table lists over 35,000 clones, roughly nine tenths of them singletons, with 15% to 20% in the top ten. This receptor was obtained from a man aged 65-85 years with active COVID-19. Specimen: peripheral blood.

The CDR3 loop reads CASTLFGTEQETQYF. The CDR3 nucleotides read TGCGCCAGCACCTTATTCGGGACTGAGCAAGAGACCCAGTACTTC. V usage is TRBV5-1 and J usage is TRBJ2-5; possibly TRBD2 for D (6 bases). CDR1 and CDR2 (germline): SGHRS, YFSETQ. The CDR3 runs 15 residues. The germline V and J ends were trimmed by 6 bases and 2 bases, with 17 bases remaining between them.